These 19 T cell receptor beta chains came from one sample sequenced in a study of T cells after posttransplantation cyclophosphamide. Clones were read by immunoSEQ multiplex PCR, and TCRdb kept only the in-frame ones, dropping some. The sample yields approximately 6,900 clones, about 98% seen once. The sequencing sample was made of naive CD8+ T cells sorted from PBMCs. The receptors come from a woman between 25 and 40 years old in good health and a related stem cell transplant donor.

The chain combines TRBV4-1 with TRBJ2-1; 10 bases agree with TRBD2. The germline CDR1 and CDR2 sequences are MGHRA and YSYEKL. The V and J ends lost 1 base and 6 bases, in that order; junction bases with no gene match: 3. The CDR3 has 15 residues. The DNA for the CDR3 is TGCGCCAGCAGCCAAGCACTAGCGGGGTTCAATGAGCAGTTCTTC. Translated: CASSQALAGFNEQFF.

The chain's CDR3 is CASSQDWRVTPSSYNEQFF. Written as DNA, the CDR3 is TGCGCCAGCAGCCAAGACTGGAGGGTGACACCGAGCTCCTACAATGAGCAGTTCTTC. The chain has TRBV4-3 and TRBJ2-1; the D gene is possibly TRBD2 (6 bases). The CDR3 sequence is 19 residues long. Germline loops: CDR1 LGHNA, CDR2 YSLEER. V lost 0 bases and J 0 bases, leaving 18 bases between the germline ends.

The chain joins TRBV15 to TRBJ1-1, with 7 bases matching TRBD1. The CDR3 totals 14 residues. The germline V gene has CDR1 LNHNV and CDR2 YYDKDF (reference sequence). The junction had 11 bases not matched to a gene; V was cut back by 9 bases and J by 4 bases. CDR3 in amino acids: CATEPGQIGTEAFF. CDR3 DNA sequence: TGTGCCACGGAACCGGGACAGATAGGCACTGAAGCTTTCTTT.

V usage is TRBV6-5 and J usage is TRBJ1-2; D remains unclear. CDR1 and CDR2 (germline): MNHEY, SVGAGI. The V end lost 0 bases, the J end lost 8 bases, and 16 bases lay between the germline ends. The CDR3 is 15 amino acids. As DNA, the CDR3 is TGTGCCAGCAGTTACTCGCGAGGGTTTGAGGGAGGCTACACCTTC. Translation: CASSYSRGFEGGYTF.

This chain links TRBV19 with TRBJ1-1, with D unclear. Germline V lookup: CDR1 LNHDA, CDR2 SQIVND (reference sequence). V was clipped by 3 bases and J by 1 base, with 6 bases between them. The length of the CDR3 is 13 residues. CDR3 loop: CASSISGNTEAFF. DNA of the CDR3: TGTGCCAGTAGTATCTCAGGGAACACTGAAGCTTTCTTT.

This chain connects TRBV28 to TRBJ1-1, with D tentatively TRBD1 (6 bases). The CDR3 is 15 amino acids. Trimming left V 2 bases short and J 1 base short, with 11 bases between. CDR1 and CDR2 (germline): MDHEN, SYDVKM. The CDR3 protein is CASSLPLDRNTEAFF. The DNA for the CDR3 is TGTGCCAGCAGTTTACCGTTGGACAGGAACACTGAAGCTTTCTTT.

The chain employs TRBV27 and TRBJ1-2, with D unclear. Per germline, CDR1 MNHEY and CDR2 SMNVEV (reference sequence). CDR3 length equals 15 residues. V was pared by 6 bases and J by 0 bases, with 14 bases between. CDR3 in DNA: TGTGCCAGCAGCTATGGAGGGTCCTCTAACTATGGCTACACCTTC. It yields the protein CASSYGGSSNYGYTF.

The chain employs TRBV11-3 and TRBJ2-1, with 9 bases matching TRBD1. The CDR3 runs 15 residues. The ends lost 1 base at V and 8 bases at J; junction bases unmatched: 6. Germline V CDR1 and CDR2: SGHNT, YENEEA. This chain's CDR3 is CASSLAGQGRYEQFF. Here the CDR3 DNA reads TGTGCCAGCAGCTTAGCGGGACAGGGTCGCTATGAGCAGTTCTTC. Using reference TRBV11-3 and TRBJ2-1 for the parts outside the CDR3, the full variable domain is EAGVVQSPRYKIIEKKQPVAFWCNPISGHNTLYWYLQNLGQGPELLIRYENEEAVDDSQLPKDRFSAERLKGVDSTLKIQPAELGDSAVYLCASSLAGQGRYEQFFGPGTRLTVL.

The genes are TRBV5-6 and TRBJ2-5, with 8 bases matching TRBD2. V was clipped by 3 bases and J by 8 bases; unmatched bases: 9. Germline CDR1 SGHDT, CDR2 YYEEEE. CDR3 size: 14 residues. The CDR3, as DNA: TGTGCCAGCAGCTCACTAGCGGCTGACCCAACCCAGTACTTC. Protein sequence: CASSSLAADPTQYF.

The rearrangement links TRBV4-1 to TRBJ2-7; 8 positions match TRBD1. Germline assignment: CDR1 MGHRA and CDR2 YSYEKL. The CDR3 is made up of 14 amino acids. V lost 3 bases, J lost 7 bases, and 8 bases stayed unmatched. In DNA, the CDR3 is TGCGCCAGCAGCCAGAGACAGGGGTTTTTAGAGCAGTACTTC. Protein: CASSQRQGFLEQYF.

The genes are TRBV9 and TRBJ2-1, with TRBD2 matching over 8 bases. Germline assignment: CDR1 SGDLS and CDR2 YYNGEE. V trimming: 3 bases; J trimming: 2 bases; junction bases outside the gene matches: 4. The CDR3 loop spans 15 amino acids. The CDR3 sequence: CASSGSGEPYNEQFF. The CDR3 DNA sequence: TGTGCCAGCAGCGGTAGCGGGGAGCCCTACAATGAGCAGTTCTTC.

The chain recombines TRBV7-3 with TRBJ2-3; 9 bases align to TRBD1. The CDR3 consists of 14 residues. Per the germline V gene, CDR1 is SGHTA and CDR2 is FQGTGA. J lost 4 bases, V lost 10 bases, and 9 bases had no gene match. The CDR3 loop reads CATAGTGTADTQYF. The CDR3 DNA reads TGTGCCACCGCAGGGACAGGGACCGCAGATACGCAGTATTTT. Looking up the rest from reference TRBV7-3 and TRBJ2-3 gives the full variable domain: GAGVSQTPSNKVTEKGKYVELRCDPISGHTALYWYRQSLGQGPEFLIYFQGTGAADDSGLPNDRFFAVRPEGSVSTLKIQRTERGDSAVYLCATAGTGTADTQYFGPGTRLTVL.

This clone was recorded once. The J gene is TRBJ1-5, the V gene TRBV5-1; D uncertain. V shed 0 bases and J shed 2 bases, with 6 bases lying between them. Germline lookup yields CDR1 SGHRS and CDR2 YFSETQ. CDR3 length equals 14 residues. CDR3 protein: CASSLEQGNQPQHF. The CDR3 bases are TGCGCCAGCAGCTTGGAGCAGGGCAATCAGCCCCAGCATTTT.

The rearrangement links TRBV9 to TRBJ1-1; 9 bases are shared with TRBD1. The CDR3 covers 12 residues. J lost 8 bases, V lost 3 bases, and 2 bases had no gene match. The germline gives CDR1 SGDLS, CDR2 YYNGEE. The CDR3 nucleotides read TGTGCCAGCAGCGGACAGGGGGGAGAAGCTTTCTTT. Translating it yields CASSGQGGEAFF. The whole variable domain, remainder taken from reference TRBV9 and TRBJ1-1, is DSGVTQTPKHLITATGQRVTLRCSPRSGDLSVYWYQQSLDQGLQFLIQYYNGEERAKGNILERFSAQQFPDLHSELNLSSLELGDSALYFCASSGQGGEAFFGQGTRLTVV.

The chain combines TRBV2 with TRBJ1-5; TRBD1 is a possible D gene (6 bases). This CDR3 contains 15 residues. V lost 5 bases and J 4 bases, leaving 15 bases between the germline ends. Per germline, CDR1 SNHLY and CDR2 FYNNEI. The CDR3 protein is CASSFYRQGNQPQHF. The CDR3, as DNA: TGTGCCAGCAGTTTTTATAGGCAGGGGAATCAGCCCCAGCATTTT.

This sequence joins TRBV6-5 and TRBJ2-7; D unresolved. With 4 bases removed from V and 3 bases from J, the gap between germline ends came to 10 bases. The CDR3 runs 13 residues. The germline V gene encodes CDR1 MNHEY and CDR2 SVGAGI. The CDR3 is CASSSAFGYEQYF. In nucleotides, the CDR3 is TGTGCCAGCAGTTCAGCGTTTGGCTACGAGCAGTACTTC.

The V call is TRBV21-1, the J call TRBJ2-1; TRBD2, the D gene given by the table, was not confirmed from the DNA. TRBV21-1 is noted as a pseudogene. The CDR3 length is 17 residues. The CDR3 DNA reads TGTGCCAGCAGCAATCCCCTTCTTCAGCGGGGGCACAATGAGCAGTTCTTC. It yields the protein CASSNPLLQRGHNEQFF.

V usage is TRBV5-5 and J usage is TRBJ2-7; TRBD1 is a possible D gene (8 bases). This CDR3 is built from 14 residues. V was shortened by 2 bases and J by 3 bases, with 12 bases between the two germline ends. From germline, CDR1 is SGHKS and CDR2 YYEKEE (reference sequence). The CDR3, as DNA: TGTGCCAGCAGCTTAACAGGGGGGGACTACGAGCAGTACTTC. Its translation is CASSLTGGDYEQYF. Supplemented by reference TRBV5-5 and TRBJ2-7, the full variable domain reads DAGVTQSPTHLIKTRGQQVTLRCSPISGHKSVSWYQQVLGQGPQFIFQYYEKEERGRGNFPDRFSARQFPNYSSELNVNALLLGDSALYLCASSLTGGDYEQYFGPGTRLTVT.

CDR3 in amino acids: CASSPIPSTDTQYF. CDR3 bases: TGTGCCAGCAGCCCCATTCCAAGCACAGATACGCAGTATTTT. The V gene is TRBV7-9, the J gene TRBJ2-3, with D uncertain. Per germline, CDR1 SEHNR and CDR2 FQNEAQ (reference sequence). V was pared by 5 bases and J by 0 bases, with 9 bases between. The CDR3 has 14 residues.